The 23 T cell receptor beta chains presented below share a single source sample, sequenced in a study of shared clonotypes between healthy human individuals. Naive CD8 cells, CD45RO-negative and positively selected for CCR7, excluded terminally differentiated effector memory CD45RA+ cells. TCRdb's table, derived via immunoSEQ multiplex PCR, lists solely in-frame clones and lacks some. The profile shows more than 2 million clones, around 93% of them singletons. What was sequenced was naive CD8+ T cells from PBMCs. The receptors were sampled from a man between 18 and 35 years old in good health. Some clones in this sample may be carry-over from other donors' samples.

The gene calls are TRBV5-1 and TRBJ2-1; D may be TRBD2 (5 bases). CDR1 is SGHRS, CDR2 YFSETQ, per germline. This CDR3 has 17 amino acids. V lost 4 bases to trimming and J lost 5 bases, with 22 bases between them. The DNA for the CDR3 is TGCGCCAGCAGCCTCCCAGAGTCCCCAGCGGCCGACAATGAGCAGTTCTTC. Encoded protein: CASSLPESPAADNEQFF.

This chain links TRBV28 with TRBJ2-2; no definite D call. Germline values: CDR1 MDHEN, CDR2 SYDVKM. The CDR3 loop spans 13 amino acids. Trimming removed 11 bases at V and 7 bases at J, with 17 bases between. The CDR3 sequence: CAHRGYLDGELFF. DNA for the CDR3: TGTGCCCACCGTGGTTATTTGGACGGGGAGCTGTTTTTT.

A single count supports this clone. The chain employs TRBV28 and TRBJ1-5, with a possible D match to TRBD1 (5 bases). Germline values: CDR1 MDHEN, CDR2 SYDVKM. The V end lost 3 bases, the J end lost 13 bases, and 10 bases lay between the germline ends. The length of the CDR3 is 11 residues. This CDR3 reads CASSFGAPQHF. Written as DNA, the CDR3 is TGTGCCAGCAGTTTCGGGGCGCCTCAGCATTTT.

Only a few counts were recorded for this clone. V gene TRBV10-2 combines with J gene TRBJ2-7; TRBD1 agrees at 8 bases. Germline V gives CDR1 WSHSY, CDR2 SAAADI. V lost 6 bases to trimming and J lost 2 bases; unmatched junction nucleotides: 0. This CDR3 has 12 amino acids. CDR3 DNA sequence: TGCGCCAGCAGACAGGGGGCCTACGAGCAGTACTTC. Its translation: CASRQGAYEQYF.

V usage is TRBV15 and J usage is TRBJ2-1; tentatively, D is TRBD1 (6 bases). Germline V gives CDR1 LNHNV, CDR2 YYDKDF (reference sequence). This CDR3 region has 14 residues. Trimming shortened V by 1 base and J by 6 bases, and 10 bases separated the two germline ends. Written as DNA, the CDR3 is TGTGCCACCAGCAGAGCCCAAGGGGGCAATGAGCAGTTCTTC. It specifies CATSRAQGGNEQFF. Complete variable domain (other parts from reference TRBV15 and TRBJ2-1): DAMVIQNPRYQVTQFGKPVTLSCSQTLNHNVMYWYQQKSSQAPKLLFHYYDKDFNNEADTPDNFQSRRPNTSFCFLDIRSPGLGDTAMYLCATSRAQGGNEQFFGPGTRLTVL.

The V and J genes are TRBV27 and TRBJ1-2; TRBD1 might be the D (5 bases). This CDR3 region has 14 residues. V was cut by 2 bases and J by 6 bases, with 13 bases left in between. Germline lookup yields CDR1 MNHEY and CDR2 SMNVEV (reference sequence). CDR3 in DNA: TGTGCCAGCAGTTTAGGGAGGGGCGTCGATGGCTACACCTTC. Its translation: CASSLGRGVDGYTF.

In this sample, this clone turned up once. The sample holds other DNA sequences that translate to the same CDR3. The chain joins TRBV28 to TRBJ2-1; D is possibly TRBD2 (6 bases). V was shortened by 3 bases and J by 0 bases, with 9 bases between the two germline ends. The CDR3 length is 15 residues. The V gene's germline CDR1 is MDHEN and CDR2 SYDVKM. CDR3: CASSFLAVSYNEQFF. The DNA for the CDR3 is TGTGCCAGCAGTTTCTTAGCGGTCTCCTACAATGAGCAGTTCTTC.

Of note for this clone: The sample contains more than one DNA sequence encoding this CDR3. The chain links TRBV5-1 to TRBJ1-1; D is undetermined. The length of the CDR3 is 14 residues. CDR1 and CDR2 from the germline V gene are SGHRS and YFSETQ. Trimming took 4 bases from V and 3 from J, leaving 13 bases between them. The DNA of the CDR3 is TGCGCCAGCAGCCTTGGTCCCAAGGACACTGAAGCTTTCTTT. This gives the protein CASSLGPKDTEAFF.

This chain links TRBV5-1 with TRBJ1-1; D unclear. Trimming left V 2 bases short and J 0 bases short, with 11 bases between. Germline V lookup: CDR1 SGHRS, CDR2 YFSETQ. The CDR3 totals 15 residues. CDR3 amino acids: CASSLSRELNTEAFF. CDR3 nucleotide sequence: TGCGCCAGCAGCTTATCCCGGGAGCTGAACACTGAAGCTTTCTTT.

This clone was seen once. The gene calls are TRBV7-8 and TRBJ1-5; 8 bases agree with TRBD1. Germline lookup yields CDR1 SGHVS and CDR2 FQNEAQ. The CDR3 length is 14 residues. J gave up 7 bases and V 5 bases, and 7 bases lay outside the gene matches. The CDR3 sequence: CASSQTGVGQPQHF. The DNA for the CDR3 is TGTGCCAGCAGCCAGACAGGGGTTGGACAGCCCCAGCATTTT. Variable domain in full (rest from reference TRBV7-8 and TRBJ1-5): GAGVSQSPRYKVAKRGQDVALRCDPISGHVSLFWYQQALGQGPEFLTYFQNEAQLDKSGLPSDRFFAERPEGSVSTLKIQRTQQEDSAVYLCASSQTGVGQPQHFGDGTRLSIL.

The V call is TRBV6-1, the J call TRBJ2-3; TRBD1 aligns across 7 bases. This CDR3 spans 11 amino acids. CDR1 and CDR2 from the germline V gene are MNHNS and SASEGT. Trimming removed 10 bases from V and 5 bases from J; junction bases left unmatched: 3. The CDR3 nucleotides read TGTGCCATCCAGGGGGTAGATACGCAGTATTTT. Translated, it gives CAIQGVDTQYF.

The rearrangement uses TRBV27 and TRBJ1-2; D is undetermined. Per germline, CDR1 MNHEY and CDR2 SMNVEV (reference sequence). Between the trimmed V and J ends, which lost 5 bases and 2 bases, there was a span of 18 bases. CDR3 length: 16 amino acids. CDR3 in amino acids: CASSPLQAPPNYGYTF. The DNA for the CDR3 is TGTGCCAGCAGTCCCCTCCAGGCACCCCCCAACTATGGCTACACCTTC.

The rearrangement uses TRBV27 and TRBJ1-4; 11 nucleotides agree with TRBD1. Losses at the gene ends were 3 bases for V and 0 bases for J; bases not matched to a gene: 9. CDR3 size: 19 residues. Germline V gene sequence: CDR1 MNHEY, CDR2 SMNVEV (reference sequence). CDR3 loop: CASSFNRDRGSTTNEKLFF. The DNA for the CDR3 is TGTGCCAGCAGTTTCAACCGGGACAGGGGGTCCACAACTAATGAAAAACTGTTTTTT.

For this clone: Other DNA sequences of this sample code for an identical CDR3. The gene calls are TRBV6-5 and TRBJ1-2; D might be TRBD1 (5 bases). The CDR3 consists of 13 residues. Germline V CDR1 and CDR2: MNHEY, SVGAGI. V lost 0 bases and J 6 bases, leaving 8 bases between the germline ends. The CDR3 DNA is TGTGCCAGCAGTTACTCCGGCAGGGATGGCTACACCTTC. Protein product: CASSYSGRDGYTF.

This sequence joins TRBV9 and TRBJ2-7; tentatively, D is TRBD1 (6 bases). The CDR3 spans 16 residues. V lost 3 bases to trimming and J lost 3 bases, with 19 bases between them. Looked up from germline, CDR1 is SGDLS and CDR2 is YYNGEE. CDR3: CASSANRDNLLYEQYF. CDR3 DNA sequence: TGTGCCAGCAGCGCCAACCGGGACAACCTACTCTACGAGCAGTACTTC.

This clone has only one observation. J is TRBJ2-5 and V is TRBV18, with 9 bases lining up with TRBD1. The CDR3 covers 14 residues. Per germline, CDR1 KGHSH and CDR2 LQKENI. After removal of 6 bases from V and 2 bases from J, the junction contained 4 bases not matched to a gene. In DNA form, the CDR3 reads TGTGCCAGCTCCGGGGACAGGGCGCAAGAGACCCAGTACTTC. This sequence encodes CASSGDRAQETQYF.

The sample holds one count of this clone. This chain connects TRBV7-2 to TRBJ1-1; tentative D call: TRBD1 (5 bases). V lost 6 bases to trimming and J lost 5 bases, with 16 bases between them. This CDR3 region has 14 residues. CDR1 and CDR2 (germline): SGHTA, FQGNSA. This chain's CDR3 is CASRETGGGTEAFF. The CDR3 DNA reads TGTGCCAGCAGGGAGACCGGCGGGGGGACTGAAGCTTTCTTT.

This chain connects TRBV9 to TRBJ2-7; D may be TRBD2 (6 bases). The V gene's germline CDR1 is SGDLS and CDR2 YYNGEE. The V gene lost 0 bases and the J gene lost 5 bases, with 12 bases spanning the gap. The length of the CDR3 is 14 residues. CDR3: CASSVDRETHEQYF. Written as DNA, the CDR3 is TGTGCCAGCAGCGTAGACCGGGAGACCCACGAGCAGTACTTC.

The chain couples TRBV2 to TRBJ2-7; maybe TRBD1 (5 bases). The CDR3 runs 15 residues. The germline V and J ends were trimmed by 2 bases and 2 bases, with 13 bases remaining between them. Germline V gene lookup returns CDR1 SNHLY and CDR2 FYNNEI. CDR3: CASSEPAGFTYEQYF. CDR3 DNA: TGTGCCAGCAGTGAACCGGCAGGGTTTACCTACGAGCAGTACTTC.

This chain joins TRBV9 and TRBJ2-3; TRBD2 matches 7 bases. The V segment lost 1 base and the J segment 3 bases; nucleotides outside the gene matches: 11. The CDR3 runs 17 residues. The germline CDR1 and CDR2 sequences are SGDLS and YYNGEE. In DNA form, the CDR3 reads TGTGCCAGCAGCGTACAAGCGGGAAGGGGAAAGACAGATACGCAGTATTTT. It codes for CASSVQAGRGKTDTQYF.

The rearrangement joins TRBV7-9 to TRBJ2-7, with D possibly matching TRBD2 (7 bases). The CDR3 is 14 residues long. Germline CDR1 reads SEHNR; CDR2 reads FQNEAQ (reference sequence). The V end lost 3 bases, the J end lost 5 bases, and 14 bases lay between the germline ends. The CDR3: CASSFGGAVHEQYF. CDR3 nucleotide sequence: TGTGCCAGCAGCTTTGGGGGGGCCGTCCACGAGCAGTACTTC. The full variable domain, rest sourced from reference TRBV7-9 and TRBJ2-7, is DTGVSQNPRHKITKRGQNVTFRCDPISEHNRLYWYRQTLGQGPEFLTYFQNEAQLEKSRLLSDRFSAERPKGSFSTLEIQRTEQGDSAMYLCASSFGGAVHEQYFGPGTRLTVT.

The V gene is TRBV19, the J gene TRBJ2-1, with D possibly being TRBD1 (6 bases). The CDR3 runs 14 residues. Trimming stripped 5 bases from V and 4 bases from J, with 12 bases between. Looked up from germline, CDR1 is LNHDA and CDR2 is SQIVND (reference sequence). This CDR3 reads CASSFYGTYNEQFF. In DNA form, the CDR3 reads TGTGCCAGTAGTTTCTACGGGACATACAATGAGCAGTTCTTC. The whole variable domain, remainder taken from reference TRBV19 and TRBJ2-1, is DGGITQSPKYLFRKEGQNVTLSCEQNLNHDAMYWYRQDPGQGLRLIYYSQIVNDFQKGDIAEGYSVSREKKESFPLTVTSAQKNPTAFYLCASSFYGTYNEQFFGPGTRLTVL.

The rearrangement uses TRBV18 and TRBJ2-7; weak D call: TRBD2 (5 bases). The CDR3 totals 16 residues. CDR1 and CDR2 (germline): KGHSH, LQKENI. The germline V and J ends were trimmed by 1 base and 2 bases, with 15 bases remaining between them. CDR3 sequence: CASSPLDSLDPYEQYF. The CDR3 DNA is TGTGCCAGCTCACCACTGGACTCCCTGGACCCCTACGAGCAGTACTTC.